These T cell receptor beta chains were read from a single sample in a study of T cell repertoires in cytomegalovirus infection. Using its own MiXCR run on the reads, TCRdb lists one record per CDR3 protein. The table has 250,000 to 300,000 distinct CDR3 sequences, about 26% seen once; the top ten hold approximately 15%. The sample consisted of PBMCs. The source is a human donor in good health (CMV status not recorded). Some clones in this sample may be carry-over from other donors' samples. Both conserved end residues are part of each CDR3. Fields, in order: D gene, clone size, J gene, V gene, CDR3 DNA, CDR3 protein. D genes are given only for firm matches. Clone sizes are given selectively: once, few, many, or a class where the clone is expanded.

d_call: -
clone_size: few
j_call: TRBJ1-1
v_call: TRBV2
cdr3_nt: TGTGCCAGCAGCAAAGACGGCTACACTGAAGCTTTCTTT
cdr3_aa: CASSKDGYTEAFF

d_call: -
clone_size: -
j_call: TRBJ2-7
v_call: TRBV11-3
cdr3_nt: TGTGCCAGCAGCTTAGGATTCCGCGAGCAGTACTTC
cdr3_aa: CASSLGFREQYF

d_call: TRBD2
clone_size: -
j_call: TRBJ2-7
v_call: TRBV10-3
cdr3_nt: TGTGCCATCAGTGATCGGACTAGCGGGATTTCGGCGGAGCAGTACTTC
cdr3_aa: CAISDRTSGISAEQYF

d_call: -
clone_size: many
j_call: TRBJ2-7
v_call: TRBV7-2
cdr3_nt: TGTGCCAGCAGCCCCCGTCCGGGGAGGACTTCCTACGAGCAGTACTTC
cdr3_aa: CASSPRPGRTSYEQYF

d_call: TRBD1
clone_size: many
j_call: TRBJ2-1
v_call: TRBV11-2
cdr3_nt: TGTGCCAGCAGCTTAGTTCTCGGGACAGGCTACAATGAGCAGTTCTTC
cdr3_aa: CASSLVLGTGYNEQFF

d_call: -
clone_size: few
j_call: TRBJ1-5
v_call: TRBV2
cdr3_nt: TGTGCCAGCAGTGAAAGAAAGGGCAATCAGCCCCAGCATTTT
cdr3_aa: CASSERKGNQPQHF

d_call: -
clone_size: -
j_call: TRBJ1-1
v_call: TRBV2
cdr3_nt: TGTGCCAGCAGTTACAGGGTAGGGACTGAAGCTTTCTTT
cdr3_aa: CASSYRVGTEAFF

d_call: -
clone_size: -
j_call: TRBJ1-1
v_call: TRBV20-1
cdr3_nt: TGCAGTGCTGGAGACCGGAACACTGAAGCTTTCTTT
cdr3_aa: CSAGDRNTEAFF

d_call: -
clone_size: -
j_call: TRBJ2-1
v_call: TRBV4-3
cdr3_nt: TGCGCCAGCAGCCAAGATCCCGTCTCGTTCGGTGAGCAGTTCTTC
cdr3_aa: CASSQDPVSFGEQFF

d_call: -
clone_size: few
j_call: TRBJ1-4
v_call: TRBV11-3
cdr3_nt: TGTGCCAGCAGTCTCCGGGACAAATATGAAAAACTGTTTTTT
cdr3_aa: CASSLRDKYEKLFF

d_call: TRBD2
clone_size: -
j_call: TRBJ2-7
v_call: TRBV28
cdr3_nt: TGTGCCAGCAGTCCTAGCGGGAGTCTATACGAGCAGTACTTC
cdr3_aa: CASSPSGSLYEQYF

d_call: -
clone_size: -
j_call: TRBJ2-5
v_call: TRBV5-1
cdr3_nt: TGCGCCAGCAGCCCCTCCCAGGTCCAGGTTTACCAAGAGACCCAGTACTTC
cdr3_aa: CASSPSQVQVYQETQYF

d_call: -
clone_size: few
j_call: TRBJ2-2
v_call: TRBV7-9
cdr3_nt: TGTGCCAGCAGCTTAAGAGTAGAGAACACCGGGGAGCTGTTTTTT
cdr3_aa: CASSLRVENTGELFF

d_call: TRBD2
clone_size: few
j_call: TRBJ2-3
v_call: TRBV7-6
cdr3_nt: TGTGCCAGCAGGTTGGGGCTAGCGGGGCGAAGCACAGATACGCAGTATTTT
cdr3_aa: CASRLGLAGRSTDTQYF

d_call: -
clone_size: -
j_call: TRBJ1-1
v_call: TRBV7-2
cdr3_nt: TGTGCCAGCAGGACCATGGCGGGGGTGTTCACTGAAGCTTTCTTT
cdr3_aa: CASRTMAGVFTEAFF

d_call: -
clone_size: -
j_call: TRBJ2-3
v_call: TRBV20-1
cdr3_nt: TGCAGTGCTAGAGGCGGCTTCAGCACAGATACGCAGTATTTT
cdr3_aa: CSARGGFSTDTQYF

d_call: TRBD2
clone_size: few
j_call: TRBJ2-3
v_call: TRBV2
cdr3_nt: TGTGCCAGCAGGAGTTCTCGCGGGGGAGGAACAGATACGCAGTATTTT
cdr3_aa: CASRSSRGGGTDTQYF

d_call: -
clone_size: few
j_call: TRBJ1-4
v_call: TRBV12-3/TRBV12-4
cdr3_nt: TGTGCCAGCACTTTGGGTATGACTAATGAAAAACTGTTTTTT
cdr3_aa: CASTLGMTNEKLFF

d_call: -
clone_size: -
j_call: TRBJ2-1
v_call: TRBV20-1
cdr3_nt: TGCAGTGCTAGAGATCGGGATTCCTACAATGAGCAGTTCTTC
cdr3_aa: CSARDRDSYNEQFF

d_call: -
clone_size: many
j_call: TRBJ1-2
v_call: TRBV12-3/TRBV12-4
cdr3_nt: TGTGCCAGCAGTTTGGGTAGGGGGAACTATGGCTACACCTTC
cdr3_aa: CASSLGRGNYGYTF

d_call: -
clone_size: few
j_call: TRBJ2-7
v_call: TRBV19
cdr3_nt: TGTGCCAGTAGTATAGTATCCAGCCCCAGCTCCTACGAGCAGTACTTC
cdr3_aa: CASSIVSSPSSYEQYF

d_call: -
clone_size: many
j_call: TRBJ2-5
v_call: TRBV11-2
cdr3_nt: TGTGCCAGCAGCTTAGATTCGGCGTATCAAGAGACCCAGTACTTC
cdr3_aa: CASSLDSAYQETQYF

d_call: -
clone_size: -
j_call: TRBJ1-2
v_call: TRBV5-5
cdr3_nt: TGTGCCAGCAGCTTGGTGTCGGGATCCCAGGGCTACACCTTC
cdr3_aa: CASSLVSGSQGYTF

d_call: -
clone_size: many
j_call: TRBJ2-7
v_call: TRBV7-2
cdr3_nt: TGTGCCAGCAGCTTTACGGACTACCGCCGACAGTACTTC
cdr3_aa: CASSFTDYRRQYF

d_call: -
clone_size: -
j_call: TRBJ1-5
v_call: TRBV20-1
cdr3_nt: TGCAGTGCCCCAGATGCGGCTGCGGGCAATCAGCCCCAGCATTTT
cdr3_aa: CSAPDAAAGNQPQHF

d_call: -
clone_size: -
j_call: TRBJ1-5
v_call: TRBV7-2
cdr3_nt: TGTGCCAGCAGCGCCCGACAGCCGCAACCCCAGCATTTT
cdr3_aa: CASSARQPQPQHF

d_call: -
clone_size: -
j_call: TRBJ1-4
v_call: TRBV12-3/TRBV12-4
cdr3_nt: TGTGCCAGCAGTTTTAGGAGTAGTCATGAAAAACTGTTTTTT
cdr3_aa: CASSFRSSHEKLFF

d_call: -
clone_size: -
j_call: TRBJ2-5
v_call: TRBV29-1
cdr3_nt: TGCAGCGTGGTAACTAGCCTGGAGACCCAGTACTTC
cdr3_aa: CSVVTSLETQYF

d_call: -
clone_size: -
j_call: TRBJ1-1
v_call: TRBV5-5
cdr3_nt: TGTGCCAGCAGCTACCCCGGGGGCTGGAACACTGAAGCTTTCTTT
cdr3_aa: CASSYPGGWNTEAFF

d_call: TRBD1
clone_size: many
j_call: TRBJ1-1
v_call: TRBV7-6
cdr3_nt: TGTGCCAGCAGCTTAGTTGGGACAGGGGGCTTTGGCACTGAAGCTTTCTTT
cdr3_aa: CASSLVGTGGFGTEAFF

d_call: TRBD1
clone_size: -
j_call: TRBJ1-1
v_call: TRBV20-1
cdr3_nt: TGCAGTGCTAGAGATCCCGCAGGGGGAGGCACTGAAGCTTTCTTT
cdr3_aa: CSARDPAGGGTEAFF